A selection of T cell receptor beta chains follows, all from one sample in a study of identical twins. TCRdb itself ran the 5' RACE reads through MiXCR, one entry per CDR3 protein. The repertoire includes 460,000 or so distinct CDR3 sequences, 12% to 15% of them detected once, and more than 0.5% sits in the top ten. The sample was also reused in another study, on yellow fever vaccine responses in identical twins.

Material for sequencing was CD4+ T cells sorted from blood. Every receptor here comes from a woman younger than 35 in good health. CDR3s include the opening cysteine and the closing phenylalanine or tryptophan. Each record gives: clone size, V gene, J gene, D gene, CDR3 DNA, CDR3 protein. D genes are given only for firm matches. Clone size appears in some rows only: once, few, many, or a class for an expanded clone.

clone_size: few; v_call: TRBV4-3; j_call: TRBJ2-4; d_call: NA; cdr3_nt: TGCGCCAGCAGCCAAGATCGGCCACCAGCCAAAAACATTCAGTACTTC; cdr3_aa: CASSQDRPPAKNIQYF
clone_size: NA; v_call: TRBV4-3; j_call: TRBJ2-3; d_call: TRBD2; cdr3_nt: TGCGCCAGCAGCCAAGATGGCGGCGGGAGGGCGGGCCGCGTTCACTTT; cdr3_aa: CASSQDGGGRAGRVHF
clone_size: NA; v_call: TRBV28; j_call: TRBJ2-1; d_call: NA; cdr3_nt: TGTGCCAGCAACGGGATCCGCTACAATGAGCAGTTCTTC; cdr3_aa: CASNGIRYNEQFF
clone_size: few; v_call: TRBV6-1; j_call: TRBJ1-6; d_call: NA; cdr3_nt: TGTGCCAGCAGGGGGGATTATAATTCACCCCTCCACTTT; cdr3_aa: CASRGDYNSPLHF
clone_size: many; v_call: TRBV2; j_call: TRBJ2-1; d_call: NA; cdr3_nt: TGTGCCAGCAGTGTGGGGGATGAGCAGTTCTTC; cdr3_aa: CASSVGDEQFF
clone_size: NA; v_call: TRBV9; j_call: TRBJ2-3; d_call: NA; cdr3_nt: TGTGCCAGCAGCGGGGGCTACGGCACAGATACGCAGTATTTT; cdr3_aa: CASSGGYGTDTQYF
clone_size: few; v_call: TRBV2; j_call: TRBJ2-7; d_call: TRBD2; cdr3_nt: TGTGCCAGCAGAGGACTAGCGGGGGGGCTTGAGCAGTACTTC; cdr3_aa: CASRGLAGGLEQYF
clone_size: few; v_call: TRBV7-2; j_call: TRBJ2-1; d_call: NA; cdr3_nt: TGTGCCAGCAGCTTAGAACTACTTTACAATGAGCAGTTCTTC; cdr3_aa: CASSLELLYNEQFF
clone_size: many; v_call: TRBV5-1; j_call: TRBJ2-5; d_call: TRBD1; cdr3_nt: TGCGCCAGCATTGCAATAGGCGGGACAGGGAAAGAGACCCAGTACTTC; cdr3_aa: CASIAIGGTGKETQYF
clone_size: NA; v_call: TRBV4-1; j_call: TRBJ2-2; d_call: TRBD2; cdr3_nt: TGCGCCAGCAGCCAAGGGTTAGCGGGGCCCACCGGGGAGCTGTTTTTT; cdr3_aa: CASSQGLAGPTGELFF
clone_size: few; v_call: TRBV12-3/TRBV12-4; j_call: TRBJ2-2; d_call: TRBD2; cdr3_nt: TGTGCCAGCACCCGTCGGGGGGTACCCACCGGGGAGCTGTTTTTT; cdr3_aa: CASTRRGVPTGELFF
clone_size: NA; v_call: TRBV24-1; j_call: TRBJ2-1; d_call: TRBD2; cdr3_nt: TGTGCCACCAGCGGAGCGGGACGGTCGGATGAGCAGTTCTTC; cdr3_aa: CATSGAGRSDEQFF
clone_size: many; v_call: TRBV12-3/TRBV12-4; j_call: TRBJ1-2; d_call: NA; cdr3_nt: TGTGCCAGCAGTTTAAGGCTTTCCTATGGCTACACCTTC; cdr3_aa: CASSLRLSYGYTF
clone_size: NA; v_call: TRBV18; j_call: TRBJ2-5; d_call: NA; cdr3_nt: TGTGCCAGCTCACCAGCAGCAGATCGGGCGGCCCAGTACTTC; cdr3_aa: CASSPAADRAAQYF
clone_size: few; v_call: TRBV6-2/TRBV6-3; j_call: TRBJ2-2; d_call: NA; cdr3_nt: TGTGCCAGCATGGACAGATCGAACACCGGGGAGCTGTTTTTT; cdr3_aa: CASMDRSNTGELFF
clone_size: NA; v_call: TRBV5-1; j_call: TRBJ2-1; d_call: TRBD2; cdr3_nt: TGCGCCAGCAGCTTCTGGACTAGCGCGTACAATGAGCAGTTCTTC; cdr3_aa: CASSFWTSAYNEQFF
clone_size: NA; v_call: TRBV14; j_call: TRBJ2-1; d_call: TRBD2; cdr3_nt: TGTGCCAGCAGCCCAAACTTCCCCCCGACTAGCGGGAGGGAAGCCTACAATGAGCAGTTCTTC; cdr3_aa: CASSPNFPPTSGREAYNEQFF
clone_size: NA; v_call: TRBV24-1; j_call: TRBJ2-1; d_call: NA; cdr3_nt: TGTGCCACCAGTGACCCAGGAGGGGGGCGAGATGAGCAGTTCTTC; cdr3_aa: CATSDPGGGRDEQFF
clone_size: many; v_call: TRBV27; j_call: TRBJ2-2; d_call: NA; cdr3_nt: TGTGCCAGCAGTTTCGGGATTAACACCGGGGAGCTGTTTTTT; cdr3_aa: CASSFGINTGELFF
clone_size: NA; v_call: TRBV7-9; j_call: TRBJ1-1; d_call: TRBD1; cdr3_nt: TGTGCCAGCAGCTTTGGGACAGGCTTACTCATGAACACTGAAGCTTTCTTT; cdr3_aa: CASSFGTGLLMNTEAFF
clone_size: few; v_call: TRBV6-1; j_call: TRBJ2-2; d_call: TRBD1; cdr3_nt: TGTGCCAGCAGGGACAGGGAAGGTGCCGGGGAGCTGTTTTTT; cdr3_aa: CASRDREGAGELFF
clone_size: few; v_call: TRBV7-8; j_call: TRBJ2-7; d_call: TRBD1; cdr3_nt: TGTGCCAGCACCCCCCTAGGACAGGGGGCTATAGTGGGCGAGCAGTACTTC; cdr3_aa: CASTPLGQGAIVGEQYF
clone_size: NA; v_call: TRBV7-2; j_call: TRBJ2-7; d_call: TRBD2; cdr3_nt: TGTGCCAGCAGCTTTCTCGGTTTAGCGGGGGGTAATTACTTC; cdr3_aa: CASSFLGLAGGNYF
clone_size: NA; v_call: TRBV24-1; j_call: TRBJ2-1; d_call: NA; cdr3_nt: TGTGCCACCAGTGATTTGCGTCGTGGCGGCAATGAGCAGTTCTTC; cdr3_aa: CATSDLRRGGNEQFF
clone_size: NA; v_call: TRBV9; j_call: TRBJ1-4; d_call: NA; cdr3_nt: TGTGCCAGCAGCCCCGGGGCTATGGGGGGTAGGGAAAAACTGTTTTTT; cdr3_aa: CASSPGAMGGREKLFF
clone_size: few; v_call: TRBV5-1; j_call: TRBJ2-1; d_call: NA; cdr3_nt: TGCGCCAGCAGCTTGGCCGAAGGGGGGGGGCCGAAAAACAATGAGCAGTTCTTC; cdr3_aa: CASSLAEGGGPKNNEQFF
clone_size: few; v_call: TRBV5-1; j_call: TRBJ2-7; d_call: TRBD2; cdr3_nt: TGCGCCAGCAGCATCCTAGCGGGGAGCTCCTACGAGCAGTACTTC; cdr3_aa: CASSILAGSSYEQYF
clone_size: once; v_call: TRBV24-1; j_call: TRBJ2-7; d_call: TRBD1; cdr3_nt: TGTGCCACCAGTGACGCTACAGGGGAGAACTACGAGCAGTACTTC; cdr3_aa: CATSDATGENYEQYF
clone_size: few; v_call: TRBV6-5; j_call: TRBJ2-7; d_call: NA; cdr3_nt: TGTGCCAGCAGTTACTCGAGGGGGAGATCCTACGAGCAGTACTTC; cdr3_aa: CASSYSRGRSYEQYF
clone_size: few; v_call: TRBV9; j_call: TRBJ2-3; d_call: TRBD2; cdr3_nt: TGTGCCAGCAGCGCCAGCGGGAGCCATAGGGATACGCAGTATTTT; cdr3_aa: CASSASGSHRDTQYF
clone_size: few; v_call: TRBV20-1; j_call: TRBJ2-5; d_call: TRBD2; cdr3_nt: TGCAGTGCCCCAGGACTAGCGGCTAGAGAGACCCAGTACTTC; cdr3_aa: CSAPGLAARETQYF
clone_size: few; v_call: TRBV18; j_call: TRBJ2-3; d_call: NA; cdr3_nt: TGTGCCAGCTCACCCAAGAGGGTCTGGACAGATACGCAGTATTTT; cdr3_aa: CASSPKRVWTDTQYF
clone_size: NA; v_call: TRBV7-2; j_call: TRBJ2-1; d_call: NA; cdr3_nt: TGTGCCAGCAGCTCACCCCCGCGGGGTTGGGGTCAGCAGTTCTTC; cdr3_aa: CASSSPPRGWGQQFF
clone_size: NA; v_call: TRBV28; j_call: TRBJ2-5; d_call: NA; cdr3_nt: TGTGCCAGCAAGTGGTTGGGTGCAGGAAGAGAGACCCAGTACTTC; cdr3_aa: CASKWLGAGRETQYF
clone_size: NA; v_call: TRBV5-1; j_call: TRBJ2-1; d_call: NA; cdr3_nt: TGCGCCAGCAGCCCCTTCGGACAGCTAGTCGACAATGAGCAGTTCTTC; cdr3_aa: CASSPFGQLVDNEQFF
clone_size: NA; v_call: TRBV5-1; j_call: TRBJ2-7; d_call: TRBD2; cdr3_nt: TGCGCCAGCAGAGAAATAGCGGGGGAGACCTACGAGCAGTACTTC; cdr3_aa: CASREIAGETYEQYF
clone_size: many; v_call: TRBV7-3; j_call: TRBJ1-1; d_call: TRBD1; cdr3_nt: TGTGCCAGCAGCCCGGGACAGATGAACACTGAAGCTTTCTTT; cdr3_aa: CASSPGQMNTEAFF
clone_size: NA; v_call: TRBV3-1; j_call: TRBJ2-7; d_call: NA; cdr3_nt: TGTGCCAGCAGCCCCCTTGCCGGAGCGGGCAGCTCCTACGAGCAGTACTTC; cdr3_aa: CASSPLAGAGSSYEQYF
clone_size: NA; v_call: TRBV25-1; j_call: TRBJ2-3; d_call: NA; cdr3_nt: TGTGCCAGCAGTCGTGGGGCCACAGATACGCAGTATTTT; cdr3_aa: CASSRGATDTQYF
clone_size: NA; v_call: TRBV4-3; j_call: TRBJ2-2; d_call: TRBD2; cdr3_nt: TGCGCCAGCAGCCAAGACCTAGCGGGAGGTGCCGGGGAGCTGTTTTTT; cdr3_aa: CASSQDLAGGAGELFF
clone_size: NA; v_call: TRBV12-3/TRBV12-4; j_call: TRBJ2-3; d_call: TRBD2; cdr3_nt: TGTGCCAGCAGCCCACTAGCGGGCGGGGATACGCAGTATTTT; cdr3_aa: CASSPLAGGDTQYF
clone_size: few; v_call: TRBV9; j_call: TRBJ2-5; d_call: NA; cdr3_nt: TGTGCCAGCAGCCCATACCCCCCTCGGGAATGGGAGACCCAGTACTTC; cdr3_aa: CASSPYPPREWETQYF
clone_size: few; v_call: TRBV6-2/TRBV6-3; j_call: TRBJ2-5; d_call: NA; cdr3_nt: TGTGCCAGCAACCGCGGGACTCTAAGTCGGACCCAGTACTTC; cdr3_aa: CASNRGTLSRTQYF
clone_size: NA; v_call: TRBV6-5; j_call: TRBJ2-7; d_call: TRBD2; cdr3_nt: TGTGCCAGCAGTTACGGCCGGGGGGGCTCCACTTACGAGCAGTACTTC; cdr3_aa: CASSYGRGGSTYEQYF
clone_size: few; v_call: TRBV4-1; j_call: TRBJ2-5; d_call: NA; cdr3_nt: TGCGCCAGCAGCCAACCCCTAGAGACCCAGTACTTC; cdr3_aa: CASSQPLETQYF
clone_size: few; v_call: TRBV20-1; j_call: TRBJ1-5; d_call: NA; cdr3_nt: TGCAGTGCTAGAGCAGGGGTGGGCAATCAGCCCCAGCATTTT; cdr3_aa: CSARAGVGNQPQHF
clone_size: NA; v_call: TRBV5-1; j_call: TRBJ2-7; d_call: NA; cdr3_nt: TGCGCCAGCAGCGGACCAGAGCCGGGTAAGGGGAGCTCCTACGAGCAGTACTTC; cdr3_aa: CASSGPEPGKGSSYEQYF
clone_size: NA; v_call: TRBV28; j_call: TRBJ1-3; d_call: NA; cdr3_nt: TGTGCCAGCAGTTTGAGTGGTGGAAACACCATATATTTT; cdr3_aa: CASSLSGGNTIYF
clone_size: NA; v_call: TRBV3-1; j_call: TRBJ2-7; d_call: TRBD2; cdr3_nt: TGTGCCAGCAGCCAAGGGCTAGCGGGAGTGTCCTACGAGCAGTACTTC; cdr3_aa: CASSQGLAGVSYEQYF